This T cell receptor beta chain was identified during a study of shared clonotypes between healthy human individuals. Study background: In total, the donors were a couple of women and a few men aged 18 to 49. Each donor had three CD4 naive, three CD4 memory, two CD8 naive and one CD8 memory plate. Study-level findings and limits: Only blood underwent sampling, and tissue repertoires likely differ.

Germline V CDR1 and CDR2: SGHVS, FNYEAQ. The CDR3 is 14 amino acids. Deletions cut 4 bases from V and 6 bases from J, with 14 bases between. Concerning this clone: The antigen is unknown.

The data were produced by immunoSEQ multiplex PCR, yet TCRdb's version contains in-frame clones alone and is incomplete. The sample shows 900,000 to 1,200,000 clones, approximately 78% of them seen only once. The sequenced material came from memory CD4+ T cells from PBMCs. Subset in this sample: CD45RA-negative fraction. This chain links TRBV7-6 with TRBJ2-3; D gene ambiguous. The sequence derives from a man younger than 35 in good health. Some clones in this sample may be carry-over from other donors' samples. The CDR3 loop reads CASSSWASTDTQYF. The CDR3 DNA reads as TGTGCCAGCAGCTCTTGGGCCTCCACGGATACGCAGTATTTT.